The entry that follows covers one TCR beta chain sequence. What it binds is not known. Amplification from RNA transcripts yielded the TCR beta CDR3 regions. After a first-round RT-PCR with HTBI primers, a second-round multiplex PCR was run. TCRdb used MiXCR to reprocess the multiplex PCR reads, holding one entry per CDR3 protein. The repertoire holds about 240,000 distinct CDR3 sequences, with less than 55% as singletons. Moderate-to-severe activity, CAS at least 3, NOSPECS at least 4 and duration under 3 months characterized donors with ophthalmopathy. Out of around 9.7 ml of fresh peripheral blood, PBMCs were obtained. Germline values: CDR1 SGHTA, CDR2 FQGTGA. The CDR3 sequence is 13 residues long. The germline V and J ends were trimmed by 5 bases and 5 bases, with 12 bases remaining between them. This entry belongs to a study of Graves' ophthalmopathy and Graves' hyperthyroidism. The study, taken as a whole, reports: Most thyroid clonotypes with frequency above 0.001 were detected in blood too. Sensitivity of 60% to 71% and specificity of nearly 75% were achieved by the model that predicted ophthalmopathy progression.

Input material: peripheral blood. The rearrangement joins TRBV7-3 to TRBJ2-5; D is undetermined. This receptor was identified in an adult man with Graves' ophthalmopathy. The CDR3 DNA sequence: TGTGCCAGCAGCCGTAGTGGGTTCGAGACCCAGTACTTC. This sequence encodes CASSRSGFETQYF.